The following is a TCR beta chain sequence with its context. Antigen unknown. Generated by immunoSEQ multiplex PCR, the TCRdb table keeps only in-frame clones and is missing some. This sample has tens of thousands of clones, with 65% to 80% found just once. Once cultured for roughly nine days, the cells underwent separation to obtain CD4+ T cells. Two doses of either BNT162b2 or mRNA-1273 were given to each participant. Both day 3 and day 7 saw half the medium replaced with IL-2 medium. This record belongs to a study of vaccination effects on CD4 cells after COVID-19. Study-level points and caveats: Clones from infection and from vaccination both contracted markedly late after vaccination. Relatively few convalescent patients took part in the study, which had no early post-infection timepoints.

V lost 4 bases and J lost 3, with 13 bases in between. The CDR3 loop spans 14 amino acids. CDR1 and CDR2 from the germline V gene are SGHRS and YFSETQ. The sequence was collected from a human donor who received a COVID-19 vaccine. Sequencing used CD4+ T cells from PBMCs cultured without peptide, obtained after COVID-19 vaccination. The V and J genes are TRBV5-1 and TRBJ1-2, with a weak D call TRBD1 (6 bases). The CDR3 region has the DNA TGCGCCAGCAGCGTCGACAGGATTGACTATGGCTACACCTTC. Amino acid sequence: CASSVDRIDYGYTF. The full variable domain, completed using reference TRBV5-1 and TRBJ1-2, is KAGVTQTPRYLIKTRGQQVTLSCSPISGHRSVSWYQQTPGQGLQFLFEYFSETQRNKGNFPGRFSGRQFSNSRSEMNVSTLELGDSALYLCASSVDRIDYGYTFGSGTRLTVV.